These 19 T cell receptor beta chains were all obtained from the same sample, sequenced in a study of blood T cell repertoires in COVID-19. The data were produced by immunoSEQ multiplex PCR, yet TCRdb's version contains in-frame clones alone and is incomplete. The table includes around 250,000 clones, 86% detected once. Material: peripheral blood. These receptors all stem from a young man who had recovered from COVID-19.

The chain combines TRBV27 with TRBJ2-7, with 10 bases identical to TRBD2. V shed 4 bases and J 2 bases; nucleotides not matched to a gene: 5. Germline CDR1 reads MNHEY; CDR2 reads SMNVEV (reference sequence). The CDR3 loop spans 15 amino acids. The CDR3 here is CASSSSGLAAYEQYF. The DNA of the CDR3 is TGTGCCAGCAGTTCCAGTGGACTAGCGGCCTACGAGCAGTACTTC.

This clone has only a few counts. The chain employs TRBV27 and TRBJ2-2; D unresolved. This CDR3 has 15 amino acids. V shed 1 base and J shed 0 bases, with 6 bases lying between them. Germline V gives CDR1 MNHEY, CDR2 SMNVEV (reference sequence). The CDR3 region is CASSLFGANTGELFF. The CDR3 coding sequence is TGTGCCAGCAGTTTATTTGGAGCGAACACCGGGGAGCTGTTTTTT.

This sequence joins TRBV6-1 and TRBJ1-2; D might be TRBD1 (5 bases). This CDR3 has 14 amino acids. The germline gives CDR1 MNHNS, CDR2 SASEGT. With 2 bases removed from V and 4 bases from J, the gap between germline ends came to 11 bases. The CDR3 here is CASSERRGSYGYTF. The CDR3, as DNA: TGTGCCAGCAGTGAACGGAGGGGTTCCTATGGCTACACCTTC.

The genes are TRBV6-5 and TRBJ1-2; 7 nucleotides match TRBD1. Germline V gene data show CDR1 as MNHEY and CDR2 as SVGAGI. The CDR3 is 15 residues long. V was pared by 0 bases and J by 5 bases, with 6 bases of the junction left unmatched. CDR3 in amino acids: CASSYSLRQGYGYTF. CDR3 nucleotide sequence: TGTGCCAGCAGTTACTCTCTTAGACAGGGATATGGCTACACCTTC.

J is TRBJ1-1 and V is TRBV4-3; the D gene is possibly TRBD1 (6 bases). Germline loops: CDR1 LGHNA, CDR2 YSLEER. V dropped 4 bases and J dropped 3 bases, with 12 bases sitting between them. The CDR3 runs to 14 residues. CDR3: CASSPRTDHTEAFF. The CDR3 DNA reads as TGCGCCAGCAGCCCCCGGACAGACCACACTGAAGCTTTCTTT.

This clone was found once. The chain is built from TRBV10-3 and TRBJ2-2, with D hard to call. The CDR3 has 13 residues. Trimming removed 4 bases from V and 4 bases from J, with 7 bases in between. CDR1 is ENHRY and CDR2 is SYGVKD in the germline V gene. CDR3 loop: CAISGELTGELFF. The DNA of the CDR3 is TGTGCCATCAGTGGTGAGCTCACCGGGGAGCTGTTTTTT.

This clone was counted between two and nine times. The CDR3 DNA reads as TGTGCCAGCAGTCGGGACAGCTGGACTGAAGCTTTCTTT. Protein product: CASSRDSWTEAFF. This rearrangement joins TRBV28 to TRBJ1-1, with 7 bases matching TRBD1. Unmatched junction bases numbered 5, after V lost 5 bases and J lost 5 bases. The CDR3 spans 13 residues. The germline gives CDR1 MDHEN, CDR2 SYDVKM.

The V and J genes are TRBV19 and TRBJ1-5; D gene ambiguous. CDR3 size: 13 residues. Trimming cost V 6 bases and J 3 bases, with 9 bases left between them. The germline gives CDR1 LNHDA, CDR2 SQIVND (reference sequence). This chain's CDR3 is CASSLRDNQPQHF. The CDR3, as DNA: TGTGCCAGTAGCCTACGGGACAATCAGCCCCAGCATTTT.

V and J are TRBV12-3 or TRBV12-4 and TRBJ2-3; 8 bases line up with TRBD2. J lost 7 bases, V lost 6 bases, and 6 bases had no gene match. The CDR3 loop spans 13 amino acids. DNA of the CDR3: TGTGCCAGCAGCGGCGGGGGGCCTAATACGCAGTATTTT. It codes for CASSGGGPNTQYF.

This rearrangement joins TRBV3-1 (or the pseudogene TRBV3-2) to TRBJ1-5, with D possibly being TRBD1 (6 bases). Germline-derived CDR1 and CDR2 are LGHDT and YNNKEL (reference sequence). The CDR3 is 16 amino acids. Trimming took off 1 base at V and 5 bases at J, with 15 bases between the two ends. The CDR3 DNA follows: TGTGCCAGCAGCCAAGCGAGGCAGGGGAGAGATCAGCCCCAGCATTTT. Its translation: CASSQARQGRDQPQHF.

The rearrangement uses TRBV18 and TRBJ2-1; 7 bases are a match to TRBD2. Germline V gene data show CDR1 as KGHSH and CDR2 as LQKENI. The CDR3 spans 13 residues. The ends lost 8 bases at V and 2 bases at J; junction bases unmatched: 3. The CDR3 is CASTRGAYNEQFF. CDR3 sequence (DNA): TGTGCCAGCACACGGGGGGCCTACAATGAGCAGTTCTTC.

The chain joins TRBV6-5 to TRBJ2-3, with D uncertain. Trimming cost V 3 bases and J 3 bases, with 16 bases left between them. The CDR3 runs 16 residues. Germline CDR1 reads MNHEY; CDR2 reads SVGAGI. CDR3 sequence reads: CASSYKELSLTDTQYF. The CDR3 DNA is TGTGCCAGCAGTTATAAGGAGCTATCGCTGACAGATACGCAGTATTTT.

The chain couples TRBV19 to TRBJ1-1; possibly TRBD1 for D (6 bases). This CDR3 spans 14 amino acids. The V and J ends lost 1 base and 5 bases respectively, with 11 bases between them. The germline V gene encodes CDR1 LNHDA and CDR2 SQIVND (reference sequence). CDR3 loop: CASSIGGGRTEAFF. For the CDR3, the DNA is TGTGCCAGTAGTATAGGAGGGGGAAGGACTGAAGCTTTCTTT.

The genes are TRBV11-3 and TRBJ1-4; 8 bases map to TRBD1. Germline V gene sequence: CDR1 SGHNT, CDR2 YENEEA. V was clipped by 2 bases and J by 2 bases; unmatched bases: 7. The CDR3 contains 17 residues. In DNA, the CDR3 is TGTGCCAGCAGCTTAAAGGCAGGGGGCACGACTAATGAAAAACTGTTTTTT. It specifies CASSLKAGGTTNEKLFF. Based on the CDR3 plus reference TRBV11-3 and TRBJ1-4, the full variable domain is EAGVVQSPRYKIIEKKQPVAFWCNPISGHNTLYWYLQNLGQGPELLIRYENEEAVDDSQLPKDRFSAERLKGVDSTLKIQPAELGDSAVYLCASSLKAGGTTNEKLFFGSGTQLSVL.

This clone appeared a few times. This chain joins TRBV25-1 and TRBJ2-2; D possibly corresponds to TRBD1 (5 bases). The germline V gene encodes CDR1 MGHDK and CDR2 SYGVNS. With 4 bases removed from V and 6 bases from J, the gap between germline ends came to 15 bases. The CDR3 totals 15 residues. CDR3 protein: CASSVNEQESGELFF. The DNA of the CDR3 is TGTGCCAGCAGTGTCAATGAACAGGAATCCGGGGAGCTGTTTTTT.

The chain recombines TRBV5-1 with TRBJ2-7; 7 nucleotides align to TRBD2. The germline V gene has CDR1 SGHRS and CDR2 YFSETQ. J lost 7 bases, V lost 0 bases, and 10 bases had no gene match. The CDR3 runs 15 residues. The CDR3 nucleotides are TGCGCCAGCAGCTTGGATGGCAGCGGGGCTGGGGAGCAGTACTTC. This gives the protein CASSLDGSGAGEQYF.

The chain has TRBV5-1 and TRBJ2-7; maybe TRBD1 (6 bases). Germline V lookup: CDR1 SGHRS, CDR2 YFSETQ. The V and J ends lost 7 bases and 7 bases respectively, with 24 bases between them. CDR3 length equals 15 residues. In nucleotides, the CDR3 is TGCGCCAGCTTTCCTCAGGGGTTTCCGGACGGGGAGCAGTACTTC. Translated, it gives CASFPQGFPDGEQYF. Drawing the rest from reference TRBV5-1 and TRBJ2-7, the complete variable domain is KAGVTQTPRYLIKTRGQQVTLSCSPISGHRSVSWYQQTPGQGLQFLFEYFSETQRNKGNFPGRFSGRQFSNSRSEMNVSTLELGDSALYLCASFPQGFPDGEQYFGPGTRLTVT.

The rearrangement joins TRBV27 to TRBJ1-2, with D possibly matching TRBD1 (6 bases). Trimming shortened V by 2 bases and J by 6 bases, and 22 bases separated the two germline ends. CDR3 size: 17 residues. Germline V gene sequence: CDR1 MNHEY, CDR2 SMNVEV (reference sequence). CDR3 sequence: CASSLGGGPLVLDGYTF. CDR3 DNA sequence: TGTGCCAGCAGTTTAGGGGGGGGCCCTTTAGTCCTCGATGGCTACACCTTC.

The V and J genes are TRBV6-5 and TRBJ1-1; possible D gene TRBD1, 6 bases. Germline loops: CDR1 MNHEY, CDR2 SVGAGI. V was shortened by 7 bases and J by 0 bases, with 9 bases between the two germline ends. This CDR3 is built from 13 residues. CDR3 sequence reads: CASNGQMNTEAFF. In DNA, the CDR3 is TGTGCCAGCAACGGACAGATGAACACTGAAGCTTTCTTT.